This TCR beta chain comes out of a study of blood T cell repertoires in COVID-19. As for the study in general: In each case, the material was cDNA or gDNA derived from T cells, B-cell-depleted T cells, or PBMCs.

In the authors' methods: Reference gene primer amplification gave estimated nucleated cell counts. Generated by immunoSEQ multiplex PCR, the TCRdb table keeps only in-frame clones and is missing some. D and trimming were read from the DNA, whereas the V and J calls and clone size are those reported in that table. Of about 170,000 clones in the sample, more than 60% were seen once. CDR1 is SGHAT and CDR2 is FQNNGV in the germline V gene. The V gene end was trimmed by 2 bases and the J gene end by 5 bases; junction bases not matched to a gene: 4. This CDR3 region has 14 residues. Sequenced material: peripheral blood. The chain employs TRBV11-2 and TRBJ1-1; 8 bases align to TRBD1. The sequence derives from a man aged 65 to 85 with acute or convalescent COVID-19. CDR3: CASSLLRGPTEAFF. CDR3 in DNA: TGTGCCAGCAGCTTACTCAGGGGGCCGACTGAAGCTTTCTTT.